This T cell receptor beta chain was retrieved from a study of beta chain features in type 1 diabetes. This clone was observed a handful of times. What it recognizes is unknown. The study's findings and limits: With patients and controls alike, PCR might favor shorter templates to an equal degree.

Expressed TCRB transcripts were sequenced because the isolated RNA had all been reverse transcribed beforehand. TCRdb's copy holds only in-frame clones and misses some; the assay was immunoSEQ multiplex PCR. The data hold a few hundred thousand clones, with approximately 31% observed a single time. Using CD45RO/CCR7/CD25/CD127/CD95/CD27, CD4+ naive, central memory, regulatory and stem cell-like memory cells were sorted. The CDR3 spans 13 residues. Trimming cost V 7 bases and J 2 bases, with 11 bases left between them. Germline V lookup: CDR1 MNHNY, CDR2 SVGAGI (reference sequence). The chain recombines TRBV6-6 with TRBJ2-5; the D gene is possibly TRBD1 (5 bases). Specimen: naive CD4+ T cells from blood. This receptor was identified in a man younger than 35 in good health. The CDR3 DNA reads TGTGCCAGCACACCAGGGAATCAAGAGACCCAGTACTTC. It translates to CASTPGNQETQYF.